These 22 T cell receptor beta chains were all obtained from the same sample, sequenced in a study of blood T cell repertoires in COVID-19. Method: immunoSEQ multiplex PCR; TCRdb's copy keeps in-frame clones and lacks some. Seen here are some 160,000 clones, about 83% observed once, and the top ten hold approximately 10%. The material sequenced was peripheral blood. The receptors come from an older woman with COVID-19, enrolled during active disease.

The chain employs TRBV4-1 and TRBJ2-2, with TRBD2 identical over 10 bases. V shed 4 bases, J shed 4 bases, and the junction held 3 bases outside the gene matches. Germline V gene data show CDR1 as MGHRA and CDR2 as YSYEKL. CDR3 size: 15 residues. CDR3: CASSLTSGTTGELFF. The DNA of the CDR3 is TGCGCCAGCAGCCTTACTAGCGGGACCACCGGGGAGCTGTTTTTT.

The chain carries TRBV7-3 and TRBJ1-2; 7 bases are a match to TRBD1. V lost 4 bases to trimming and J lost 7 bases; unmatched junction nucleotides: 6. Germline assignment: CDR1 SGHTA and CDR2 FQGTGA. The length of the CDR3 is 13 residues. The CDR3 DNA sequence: TGTGCCAGCAGCTCTCGACAGGGTGCTGGCTACACCTTC. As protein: CASSSRQGAGYTF. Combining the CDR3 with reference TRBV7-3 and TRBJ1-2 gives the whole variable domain GAGVSQTPSNKVTEKGKYVELRCDPISGHTALYWYRQSLGQGPEFLIYFQGTGAADDSGLPNDRFFAVRPEGSVSTLKIQRTERGDSAVYLCASSSRQGAGYTFGSGTRLTVV.

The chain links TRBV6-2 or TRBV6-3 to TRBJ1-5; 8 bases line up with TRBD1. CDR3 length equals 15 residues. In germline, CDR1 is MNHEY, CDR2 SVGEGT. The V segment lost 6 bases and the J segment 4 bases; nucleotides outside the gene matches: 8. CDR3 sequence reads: CASSSGQGGNQPQHF. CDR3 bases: TGTGCCAGCAGCTCAGGACAGGGAGGAAATCAGCCCCAGCATTTT.

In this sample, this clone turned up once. CDR3 sequence (DNA): TGTGCCAGCAACCTTCCGGGACAGGGGGCCGGAAACACCATATATTTT. Translating it yields CASNLPGQGAGNTIYF. J is TRBJ1-3 and V is TRBV28; 12 positions agree with TRBD1. CDR3 length equals 16 residues. CDR1 MDHEN and CDR2 SYDVKM come from the germline V gene. Unmatched junction bases numbered 8, after V lost 7 bases and J lost 4 bases.

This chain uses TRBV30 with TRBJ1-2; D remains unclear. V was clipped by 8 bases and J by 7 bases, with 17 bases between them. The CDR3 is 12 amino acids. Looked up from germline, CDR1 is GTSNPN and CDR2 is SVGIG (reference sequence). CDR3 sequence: CARTARLGGYTF. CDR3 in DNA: TGTGCCCGAACAGCCAGATTAGGTGGCTACACCTTC.

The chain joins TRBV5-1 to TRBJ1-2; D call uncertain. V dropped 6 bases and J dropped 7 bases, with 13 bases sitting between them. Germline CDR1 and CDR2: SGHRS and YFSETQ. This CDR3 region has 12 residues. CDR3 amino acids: CASTLGVGGYTF. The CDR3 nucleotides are TGCGCCAGCACCCTCGGGGTGGGTGGCTACACCTTC.

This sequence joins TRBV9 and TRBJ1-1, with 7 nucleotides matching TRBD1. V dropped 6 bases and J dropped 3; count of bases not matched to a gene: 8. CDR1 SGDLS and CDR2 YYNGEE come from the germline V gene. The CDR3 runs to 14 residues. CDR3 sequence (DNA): TGTGCCAGCACGCTGACAGGGCAATACACTGAAGCTTTCTTT. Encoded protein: CASTLTGQYTEAFF.

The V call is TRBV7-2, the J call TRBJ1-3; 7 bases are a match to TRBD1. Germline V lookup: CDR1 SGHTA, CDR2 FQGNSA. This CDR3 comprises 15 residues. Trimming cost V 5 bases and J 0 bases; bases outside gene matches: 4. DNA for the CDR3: TGTGCCAGCAGCCCAAGACAGGGCTCTGGAAACACCATATATTTT. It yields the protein CASSPRQGSGNTIYF. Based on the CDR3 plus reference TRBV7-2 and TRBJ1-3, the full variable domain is GAGVSQSPSNKVTEKGKDVELRCDPISGHTALYWYRQSLGQGLEFLIYFQGNSAPDKSGLPSDRFSAERTGGSVSTLTIQRTQQEDSAVYLCASSPRQGSGNTIYFGEGSWLTVV.

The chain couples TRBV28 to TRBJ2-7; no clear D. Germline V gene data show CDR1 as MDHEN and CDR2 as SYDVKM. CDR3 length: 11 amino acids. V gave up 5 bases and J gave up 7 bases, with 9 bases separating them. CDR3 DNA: TGTGCCAGCAGTAAAATGAGGGAGCAGTACTTC. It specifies CASSKMREQYF.

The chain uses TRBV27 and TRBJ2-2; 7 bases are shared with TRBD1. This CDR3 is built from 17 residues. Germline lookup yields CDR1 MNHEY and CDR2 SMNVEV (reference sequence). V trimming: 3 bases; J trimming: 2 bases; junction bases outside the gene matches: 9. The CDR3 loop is CASSFGVGQINTGELFF. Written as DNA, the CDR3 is TGTGCCAGCAGTTTTGGAGTGGGACAGATTAACACCGGGGAGCTGTTTTTT.

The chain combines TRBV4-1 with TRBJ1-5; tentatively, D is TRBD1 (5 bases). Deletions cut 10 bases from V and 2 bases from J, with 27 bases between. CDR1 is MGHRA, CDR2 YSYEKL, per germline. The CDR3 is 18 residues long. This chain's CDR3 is CATLGWRHPSGGNQPQHF. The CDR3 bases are TGCGCCACCCTAGGATGGAGACACCCATCGGGGGGCAATCAGCCCCAGCATTTT.

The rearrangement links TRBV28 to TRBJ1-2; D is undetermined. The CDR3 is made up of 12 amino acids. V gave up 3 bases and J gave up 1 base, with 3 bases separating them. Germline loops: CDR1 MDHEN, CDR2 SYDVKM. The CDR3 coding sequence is TGTGCCAGCAGTTTTCTTAACTATGGCTACACCTTC. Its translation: CASSFLNYGYTF.

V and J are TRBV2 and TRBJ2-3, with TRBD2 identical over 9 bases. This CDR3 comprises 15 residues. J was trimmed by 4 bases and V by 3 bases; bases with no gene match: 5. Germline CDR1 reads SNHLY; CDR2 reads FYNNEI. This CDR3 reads CASSERGGLADTQYF. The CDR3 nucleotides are TGTGCCAGCAGTGAGCGGGGGGGGCTAGCAGATACGCAGTATTTT.

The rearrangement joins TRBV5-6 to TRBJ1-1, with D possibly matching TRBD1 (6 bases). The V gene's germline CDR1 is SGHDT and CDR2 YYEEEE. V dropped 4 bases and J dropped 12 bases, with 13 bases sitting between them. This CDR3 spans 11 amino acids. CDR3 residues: CASSLGGVSFF. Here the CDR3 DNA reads TGTGCCAGCAGCCTAGGGGGGGTTTCTTTCTTT.

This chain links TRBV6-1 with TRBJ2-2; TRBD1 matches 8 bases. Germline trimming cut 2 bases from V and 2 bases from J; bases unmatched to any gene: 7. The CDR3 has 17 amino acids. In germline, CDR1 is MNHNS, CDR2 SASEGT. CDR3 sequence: CASSERTGQPNTGELFF. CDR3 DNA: TGTGCCAGCAGTGAACGGACAGGGCAACCTAACACCGGGGAGCTGTTTTTT.

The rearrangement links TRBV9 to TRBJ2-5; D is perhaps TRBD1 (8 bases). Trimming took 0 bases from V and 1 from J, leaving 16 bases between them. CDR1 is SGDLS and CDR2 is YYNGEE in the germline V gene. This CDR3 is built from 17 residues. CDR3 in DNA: TGTGCCAGCAGCGTAGCTAGCGGACAGGGAGTCCAAGAGACCCAGTACTTC. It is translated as CASSVASGQGVQETQYF.

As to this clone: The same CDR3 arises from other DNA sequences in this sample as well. CDR3 DNA sequence: TGTGCCAGCAGCTTAACGTGGCCCACCGGGGAGCTGTTTTTT. It codes for CASSLTWPTGELFF. The J gene is TRBJ2-2, the V gene TRBV7-3; D unclear. Trimming stripped 0 bases from V and 4 bases from J, with 6 bases between. The CDR3 sequence is 14 residues long. The germline gives CDR1 SGHTA, CDR2 FQGTGA.

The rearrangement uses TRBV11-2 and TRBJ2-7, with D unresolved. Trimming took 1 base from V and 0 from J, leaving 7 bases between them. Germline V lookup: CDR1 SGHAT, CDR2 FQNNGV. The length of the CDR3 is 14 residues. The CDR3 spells CASSLVLSSYEQYF. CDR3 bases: TGTGCCAGCAGCTTAGTTTTGAGCTCCTACGAGCAGTACTTC.

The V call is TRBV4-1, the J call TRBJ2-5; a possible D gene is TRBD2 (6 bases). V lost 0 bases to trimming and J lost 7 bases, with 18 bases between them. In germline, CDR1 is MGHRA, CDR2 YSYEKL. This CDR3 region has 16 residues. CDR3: CASSQDQAGPVGTQYF. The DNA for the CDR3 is TGCGCCAGCAGCCAAGATCAGGCGGGGCCCGTGGGGACCCAGTACTTC.

The CDR3, as DNA: TGTGCCAGTAGTCCACGGACAGGTTCCTACGAGCAGTACTTC. This translates into CASSPRTGSYEQYF. The rearrangement joins TRBV19 to TRBJ2-7; the match to TRBD1 covers 7 bases. Per the germline V gene, CDR1 is LNHDA and CDR2 is SQIVND (reference sequence). This CDR3 has 14 amino acids. J gave up 1 base and V 5 bases, and 5 bases lay outside the gene matches.

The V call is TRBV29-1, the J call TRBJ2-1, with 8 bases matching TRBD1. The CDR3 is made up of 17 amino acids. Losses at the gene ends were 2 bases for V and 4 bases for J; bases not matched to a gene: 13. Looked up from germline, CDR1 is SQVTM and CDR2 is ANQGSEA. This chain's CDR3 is CSVEHNRRTGQYNEQFF. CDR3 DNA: TGCAGCGTTGAACATAATCGACGGACAGGGCAATACAATGAGCAGTTCTTC.

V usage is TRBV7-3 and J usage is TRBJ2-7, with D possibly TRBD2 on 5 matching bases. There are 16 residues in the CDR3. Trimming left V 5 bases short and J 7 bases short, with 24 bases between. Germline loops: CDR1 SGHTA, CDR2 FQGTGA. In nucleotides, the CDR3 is TGTGCCAGCAGCCCAGACCTAGTTACCGGTACTAGGGAGCAGTACTTC. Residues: CASSPDLVTGTREQYF.